This T cell receptor beta chain emerged from a study of blood T cells in healthy people across ages. The wider study: Per two T cells, template switching captured roughly one barcoded beta molecule.

V was clipped by 3 bases and J by 3 bases; unmatched bases: 27. This CDR3 contains 21 residues. The V gene's germline CDR1 is SGHRS and CDR2 YFSETQ. Next came a second PCR, run for about 7 to 12 cycles, which used a sample-barcoded 5' primer along with a J-beta primer mix. Via MiXCR, TCRdb re-called the 5' RACE reads, giving one row per CDR3 protein. The table shows about 670,000 distinct CDR3 sequences, with approximately 40% occurring only once. This clonotype was detected many times. The sequence was collected from an elderly man in good health. The specimen was blood. The chain recombines TRBV5-1 with TRBJ2-7; 7 bases are shared with TRBD1. The CDR3 bases are TGCGCCAGCAGCTCCCCGACTCAAGAGGGGGCACCCACAAGGATTAACTACGAGCAGTACTTC. It codes for CASSSPTQEGAPTRINYEQYF.